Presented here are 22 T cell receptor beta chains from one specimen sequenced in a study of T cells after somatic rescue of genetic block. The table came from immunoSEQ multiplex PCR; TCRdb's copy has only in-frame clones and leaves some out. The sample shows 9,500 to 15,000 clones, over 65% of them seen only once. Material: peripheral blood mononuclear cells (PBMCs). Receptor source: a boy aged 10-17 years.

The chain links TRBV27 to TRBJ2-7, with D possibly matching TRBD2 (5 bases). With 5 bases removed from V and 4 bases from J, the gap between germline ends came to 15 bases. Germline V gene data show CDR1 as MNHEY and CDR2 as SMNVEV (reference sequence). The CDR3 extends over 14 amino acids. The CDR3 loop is CASSHREGVYEQYF. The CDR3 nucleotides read TGTGCCAGCAGTCACAGAGAGGGCGTATACGAGCAGTACTTC.

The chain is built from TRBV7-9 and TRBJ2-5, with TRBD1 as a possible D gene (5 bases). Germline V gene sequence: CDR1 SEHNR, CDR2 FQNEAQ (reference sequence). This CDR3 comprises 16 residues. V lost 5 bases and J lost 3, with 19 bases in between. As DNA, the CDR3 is TGTGCCAGCAGCCCTAGGGGCGTTGTGGGGAAAGAGACCCAGTACTTC. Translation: CASSPRGVVGKETQYF.

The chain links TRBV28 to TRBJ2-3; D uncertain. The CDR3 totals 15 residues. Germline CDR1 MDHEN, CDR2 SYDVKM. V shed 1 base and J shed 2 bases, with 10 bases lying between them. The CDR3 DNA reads TGTGCCAGCAGTTTATCCGGACGGATCACAGATACGCAGTATTTT. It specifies CASSLSGRITDTQYF.

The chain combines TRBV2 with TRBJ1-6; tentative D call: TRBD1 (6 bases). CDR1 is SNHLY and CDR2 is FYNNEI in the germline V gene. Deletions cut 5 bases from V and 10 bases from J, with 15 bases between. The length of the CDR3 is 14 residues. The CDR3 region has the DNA TGTGCCAGCAGTTACAGGGTTCGGGAATCACCCCTCCACTTT. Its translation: CASSYRVRESPLHF.

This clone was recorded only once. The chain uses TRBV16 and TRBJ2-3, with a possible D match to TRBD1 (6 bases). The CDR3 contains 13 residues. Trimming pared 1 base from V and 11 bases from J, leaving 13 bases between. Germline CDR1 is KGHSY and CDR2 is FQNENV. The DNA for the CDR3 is TGTGCCAGCAGCCAATACCCGGGACACCTGCAGTATTTT. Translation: CASSQYPGHLQYF.

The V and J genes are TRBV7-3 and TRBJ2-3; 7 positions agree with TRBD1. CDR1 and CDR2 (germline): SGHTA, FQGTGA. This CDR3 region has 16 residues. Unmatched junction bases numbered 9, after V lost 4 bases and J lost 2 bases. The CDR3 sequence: CASSSRDRGFTDTQYF. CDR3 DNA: TGTGCCAGCAGCTCCCGGGACAGAGGGTTCACAGATACGCAGTATTTT.

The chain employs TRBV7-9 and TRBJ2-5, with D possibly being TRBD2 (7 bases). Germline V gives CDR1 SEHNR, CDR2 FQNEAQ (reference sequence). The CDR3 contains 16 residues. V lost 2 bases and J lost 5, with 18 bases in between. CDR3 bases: TGTGCCAGCAGCTTATCGCAGCTAGGGGGGGTGGAGACCCAGTACTTC. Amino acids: CASSLSQLGGVETQYF.

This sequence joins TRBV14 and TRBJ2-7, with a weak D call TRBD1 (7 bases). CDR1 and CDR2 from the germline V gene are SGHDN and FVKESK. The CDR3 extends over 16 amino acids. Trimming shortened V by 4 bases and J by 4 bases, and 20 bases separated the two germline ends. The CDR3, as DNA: TGTGCCAGCAGCCCGACGACAGGGACTGATCGTTACGAGCAGTACTTC. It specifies CASSPTTGTDRYEQYF.

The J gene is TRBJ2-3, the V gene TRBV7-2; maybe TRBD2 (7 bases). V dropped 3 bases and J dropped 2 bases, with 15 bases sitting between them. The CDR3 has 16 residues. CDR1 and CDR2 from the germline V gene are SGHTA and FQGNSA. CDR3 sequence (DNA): TGTGCCAGCAGCTTTCAGGGGACTACCTTCACAGATACGCAGTATTTT. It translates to CASSFQGTTFTDTQYF.

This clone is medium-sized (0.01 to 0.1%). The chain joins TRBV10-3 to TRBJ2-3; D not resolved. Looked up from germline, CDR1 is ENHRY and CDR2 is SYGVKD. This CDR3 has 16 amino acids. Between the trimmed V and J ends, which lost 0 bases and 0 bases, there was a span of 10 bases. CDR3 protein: CAISESMAASTDTQYF. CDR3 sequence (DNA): TGTGCCATCAGTGAGTCGATGGCGGCTAGCACAGATACGCAGTATTTT.

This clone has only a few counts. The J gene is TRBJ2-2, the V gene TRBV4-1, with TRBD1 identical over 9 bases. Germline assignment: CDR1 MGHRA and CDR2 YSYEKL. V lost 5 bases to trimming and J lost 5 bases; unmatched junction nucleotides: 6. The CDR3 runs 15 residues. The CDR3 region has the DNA TGCGCCAGCAGCGAAACAGGGGGCGCGACCGGGGAGCTGTTTTTT. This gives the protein CASSETGGATGELFF.

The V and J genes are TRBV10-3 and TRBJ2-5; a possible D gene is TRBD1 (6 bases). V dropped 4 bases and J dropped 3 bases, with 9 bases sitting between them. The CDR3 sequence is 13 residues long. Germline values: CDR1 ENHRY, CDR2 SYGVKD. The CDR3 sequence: CAISGGQKETQYF. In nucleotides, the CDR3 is TGTGCCATCAGTGGAGGACAGAAAGAGACCCAGTACTTC.

The CDR3 reads CASSDQLAAKGQFF. Here the CDR3 DNA reads TGCGCCAGCAGTGACCAACTAGCCGCGAAAGGGCAGTTCTTC. This chain joins TRBV10-1 and TRBJ2-1; D perhaps matches TRBD2 (6 bases). CDR1 and CDR2 (germline): WNHNN, SYGVQD (reference sequence). The CDR3 consists of 14 residues. V shed 3 bases and J shed 12 bases, with 18 bases lying between them.

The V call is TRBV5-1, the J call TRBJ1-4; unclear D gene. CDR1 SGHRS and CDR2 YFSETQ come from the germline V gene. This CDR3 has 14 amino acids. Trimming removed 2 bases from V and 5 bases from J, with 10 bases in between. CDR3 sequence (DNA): TGCGCCAGCAGCTTCGGACTCCAAAATGAAAAACTGTTTTTT. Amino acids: CASSFGLQNEKLFF.

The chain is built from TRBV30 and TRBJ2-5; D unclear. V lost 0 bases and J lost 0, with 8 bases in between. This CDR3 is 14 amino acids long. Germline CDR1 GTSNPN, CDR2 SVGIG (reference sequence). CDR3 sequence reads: CAWSVSTDQETQYF. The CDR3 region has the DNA TGTGCCTGGAGTGTCAGCACCGACCAAGAGACCCAGTACTTC.

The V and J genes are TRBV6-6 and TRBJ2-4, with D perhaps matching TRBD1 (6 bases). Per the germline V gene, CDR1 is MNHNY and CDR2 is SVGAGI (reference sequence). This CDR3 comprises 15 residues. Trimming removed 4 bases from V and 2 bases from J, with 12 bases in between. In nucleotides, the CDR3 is TGTGCCAGCAGTTCTTACAGGGAAACCAAAAACATTCAGTACTTC. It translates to CASSSYRETKNIQYF.

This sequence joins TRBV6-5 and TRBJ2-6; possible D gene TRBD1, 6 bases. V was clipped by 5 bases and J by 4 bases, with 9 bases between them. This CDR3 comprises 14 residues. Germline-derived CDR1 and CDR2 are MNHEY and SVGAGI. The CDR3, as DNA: TGTGCCAGCAGTAACAGGGTCGGGGCCAACGTCCTGACTTTC. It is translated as CASSNRVGANVLTF.

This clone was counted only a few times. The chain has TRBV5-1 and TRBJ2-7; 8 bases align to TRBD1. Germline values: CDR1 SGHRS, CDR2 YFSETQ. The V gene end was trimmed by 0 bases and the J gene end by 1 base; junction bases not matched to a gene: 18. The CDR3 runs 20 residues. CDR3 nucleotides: TGCGCCAGCAGCTTGGGGATGGGGTTGGCAGGGGGCAGAAAGTCCTACGAGCAGTACTTC. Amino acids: CASSLGMGLAGGRKSYEQYF.

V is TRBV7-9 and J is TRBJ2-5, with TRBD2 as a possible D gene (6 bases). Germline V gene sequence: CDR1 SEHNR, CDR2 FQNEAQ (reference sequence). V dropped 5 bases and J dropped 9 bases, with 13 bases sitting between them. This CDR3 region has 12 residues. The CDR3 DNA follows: TGTGCCAGCAGCCGGGACTCCAGGGCCCAGTACTTC. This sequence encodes CASSRDSRAQYF.

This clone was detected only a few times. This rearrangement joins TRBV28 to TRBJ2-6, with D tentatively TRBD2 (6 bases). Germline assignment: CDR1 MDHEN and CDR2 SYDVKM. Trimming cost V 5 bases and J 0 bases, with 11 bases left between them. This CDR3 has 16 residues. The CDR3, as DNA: TGTGCCAGCAGTACGGGACTGTTCTCTGGGGCCAACGTCCTGACTTTC. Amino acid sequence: CASSTGLFSGANVLTF.

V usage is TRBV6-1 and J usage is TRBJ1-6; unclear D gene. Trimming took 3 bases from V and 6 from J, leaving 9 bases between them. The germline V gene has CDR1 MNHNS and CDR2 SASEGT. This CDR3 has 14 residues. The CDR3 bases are TGTGCCAGCAGTGATGGGCGGTTTAATTCACCCCTCCACTTT. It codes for CASSDGRFNSPLHF.

CDR3 region: CASSDPHDRVPLVGETQYF. Written as DNA, the CDR3 is TGTGCCAGCAGTGATCCCCACGACAGGGTCCCATTAGTAGGAGAGACCCAGTACTTC. This chain links TRBV2 with TRBJ2-5, with 7 bases matching TRBD1. This CDR3 is built from 19 residues. Germline V gene data show CDR1 as SNHLY and CDR2 as FYNNEI. The V and J ends lost 3 bases and 4 bases, in that order; junction bases with no gene match: 20.